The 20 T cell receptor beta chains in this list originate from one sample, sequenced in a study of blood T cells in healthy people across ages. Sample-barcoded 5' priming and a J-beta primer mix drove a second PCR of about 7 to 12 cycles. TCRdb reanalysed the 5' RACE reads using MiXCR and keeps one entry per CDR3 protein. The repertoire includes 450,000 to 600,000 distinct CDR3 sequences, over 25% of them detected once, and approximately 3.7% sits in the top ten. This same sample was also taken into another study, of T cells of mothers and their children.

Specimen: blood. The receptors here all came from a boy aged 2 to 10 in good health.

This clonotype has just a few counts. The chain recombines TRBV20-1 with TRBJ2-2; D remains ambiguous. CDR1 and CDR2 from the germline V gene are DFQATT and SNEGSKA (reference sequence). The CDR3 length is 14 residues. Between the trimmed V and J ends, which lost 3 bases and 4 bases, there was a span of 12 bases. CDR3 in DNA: TGCAGTGCTAGGTCCGCCTCGGGCACCGGGGAGCTGTTTTTT. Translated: CSARSASGTGELFF.

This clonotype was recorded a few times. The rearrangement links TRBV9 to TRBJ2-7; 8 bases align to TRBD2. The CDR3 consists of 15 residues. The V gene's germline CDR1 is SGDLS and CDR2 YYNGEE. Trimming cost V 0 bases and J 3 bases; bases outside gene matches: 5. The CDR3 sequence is CASSVASSGGYEQYF. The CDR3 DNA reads TGTGCCAGCAGCGTAGCTTCCAGCGGGGGCTACGAGCAGTACTTC.

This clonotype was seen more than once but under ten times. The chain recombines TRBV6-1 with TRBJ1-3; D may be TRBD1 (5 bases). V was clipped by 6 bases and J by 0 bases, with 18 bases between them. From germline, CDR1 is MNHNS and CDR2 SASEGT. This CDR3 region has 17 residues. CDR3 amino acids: CASRSHTPGDSGNTIYF. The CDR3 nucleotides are TGTGCCAGCAGGTCCCACACACCGGGGGACTCTGGAAACACCATATATTTT.

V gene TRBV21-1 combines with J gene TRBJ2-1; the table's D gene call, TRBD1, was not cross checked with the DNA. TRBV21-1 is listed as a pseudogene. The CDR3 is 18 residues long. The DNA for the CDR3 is TGTGCCAGCAGCAACCGGGACAGGGCCCCGTCCGCCTACAATGAGCAGTTCTTC. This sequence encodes CASSNRDRAPSAYNEQFF.

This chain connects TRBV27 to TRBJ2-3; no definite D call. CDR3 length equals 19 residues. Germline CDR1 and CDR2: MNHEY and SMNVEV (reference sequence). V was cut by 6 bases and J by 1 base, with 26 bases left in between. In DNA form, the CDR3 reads TGTGCCAGCAGCTCCCAGGAGAGACTCTACCCTTGGGGCACAGATACGCAGTATTTT. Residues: CASSSQERLYPWGTDTQYF.

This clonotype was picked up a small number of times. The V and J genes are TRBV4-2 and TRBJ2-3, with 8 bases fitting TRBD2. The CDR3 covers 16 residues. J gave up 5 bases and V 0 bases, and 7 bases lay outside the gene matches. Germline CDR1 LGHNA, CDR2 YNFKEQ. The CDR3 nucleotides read TGTGCCAGCAGCCAAGACCCAACGGGGGGGCGAGATACGCAGTATTTT. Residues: CASSQDPTGGRDTQYF.

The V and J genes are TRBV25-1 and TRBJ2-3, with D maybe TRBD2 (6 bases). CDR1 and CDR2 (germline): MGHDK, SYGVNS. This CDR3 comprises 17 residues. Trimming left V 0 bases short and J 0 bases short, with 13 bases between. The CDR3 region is CASSEYVGRRSTDTQYF. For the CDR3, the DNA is TGTGCCAGCAGTGAATATGTGGGGAGGCGGAGCACAGATACGCAGTATTTT.

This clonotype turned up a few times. CDR3 in amino acids: CASSKGRGENQETQYF. CDR3 in DNA: TGTGCCAGCAGCAAAGGGCGAGGGGAGAACCAAGAGACCCAGTACTTC. The chain uses TRBV21-1 and TRBJ2-5; TRBD1 reflects the table's D call only, with no check against the DNA. TRBV21-1 has pseudogene status. CDR3 length: 16 residues.

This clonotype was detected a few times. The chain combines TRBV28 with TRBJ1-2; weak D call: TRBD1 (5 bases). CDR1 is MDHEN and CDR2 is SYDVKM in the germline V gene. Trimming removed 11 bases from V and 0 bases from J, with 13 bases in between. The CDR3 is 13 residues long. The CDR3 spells CAGAGGANYGYTF. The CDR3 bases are TGTGCCGGGGCAGGTGGGGCTAACTATGGCTACACCTTC.

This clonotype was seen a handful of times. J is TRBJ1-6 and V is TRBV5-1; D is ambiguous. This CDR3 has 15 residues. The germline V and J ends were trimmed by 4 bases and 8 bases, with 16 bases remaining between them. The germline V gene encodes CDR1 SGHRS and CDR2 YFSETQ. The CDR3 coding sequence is TGCGCCAGCAGCCCACTGGGCCCACGGGATTCACCCCTCCACTTT. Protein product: CASSPLGPRDSPLHF.

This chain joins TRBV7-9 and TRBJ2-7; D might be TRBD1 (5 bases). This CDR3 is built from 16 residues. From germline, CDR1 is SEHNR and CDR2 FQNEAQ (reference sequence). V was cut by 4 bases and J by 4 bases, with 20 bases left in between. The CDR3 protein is CASSYRVGRALYEQYF. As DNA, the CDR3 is TGTGCCAGCAGCTACCGGGTGGGCAGGGCCTTATACGAGCAGTACTTC.

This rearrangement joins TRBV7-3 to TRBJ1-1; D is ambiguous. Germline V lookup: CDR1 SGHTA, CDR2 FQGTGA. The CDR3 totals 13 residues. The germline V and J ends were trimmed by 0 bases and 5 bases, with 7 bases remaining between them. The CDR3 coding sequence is TGTGCCAGCAGCTTAACAGCTGGGACTGAAGCTTTCTTT. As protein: CASSLTAGTEAFF.

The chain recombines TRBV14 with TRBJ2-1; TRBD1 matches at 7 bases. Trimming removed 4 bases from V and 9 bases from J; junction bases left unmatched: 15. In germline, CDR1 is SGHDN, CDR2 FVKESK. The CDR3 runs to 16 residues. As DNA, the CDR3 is TGTGCCAGCAGCCGAGTACCGGGACAGAGTATAGGTGAGCAGTTCTTC. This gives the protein CASSRVPGQSIGEQFF.

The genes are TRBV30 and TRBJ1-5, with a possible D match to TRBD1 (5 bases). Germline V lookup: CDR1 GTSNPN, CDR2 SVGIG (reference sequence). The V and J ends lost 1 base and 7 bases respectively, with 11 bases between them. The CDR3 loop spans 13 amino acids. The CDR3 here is CAWSGGGKQPQHF. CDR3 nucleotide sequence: TGTGCCTGGAGTGGGGGGGGGAAACAGCCCCAGCATTTT.

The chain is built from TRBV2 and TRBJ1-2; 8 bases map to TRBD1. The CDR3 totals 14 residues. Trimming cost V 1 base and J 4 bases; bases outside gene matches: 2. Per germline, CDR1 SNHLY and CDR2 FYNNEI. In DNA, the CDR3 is TGTGCCAGCAGTGAAGGGACAGGGAGCTATGGCTACACCTTC. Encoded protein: CASSEGTGSYGYTF. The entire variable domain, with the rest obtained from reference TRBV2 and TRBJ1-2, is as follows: EPEVTQTPSHQVTQMGQEVILRCVPISNHLYFYWYRQILGQKVEFLVSFYNNEISEKSEIFDDQFSVERPDGSNFTLKIRSTKLEDSAMYFCASSEGTGSYGYTFGSGTRLTVV.

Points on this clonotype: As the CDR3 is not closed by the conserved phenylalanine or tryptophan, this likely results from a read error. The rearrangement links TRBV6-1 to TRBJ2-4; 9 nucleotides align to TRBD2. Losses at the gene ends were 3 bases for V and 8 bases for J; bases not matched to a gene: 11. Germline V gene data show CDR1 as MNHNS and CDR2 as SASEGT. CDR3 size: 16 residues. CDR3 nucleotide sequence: TGTGCCAGCAGTGAGGGCGGGAGGGCCTCTTCTGACATTCAGTACCTC. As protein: CASSEGGRASSDIQYL.

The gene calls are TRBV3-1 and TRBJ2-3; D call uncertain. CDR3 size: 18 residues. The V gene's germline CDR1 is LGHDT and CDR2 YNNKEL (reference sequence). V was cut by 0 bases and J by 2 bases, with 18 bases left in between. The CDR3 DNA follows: TGTGCCAGCAGCCAAGAAGTACCCCACGCGGATCCCACAGATACGCAGTATTTT. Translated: CASSQEVPHADPTDTQYF.

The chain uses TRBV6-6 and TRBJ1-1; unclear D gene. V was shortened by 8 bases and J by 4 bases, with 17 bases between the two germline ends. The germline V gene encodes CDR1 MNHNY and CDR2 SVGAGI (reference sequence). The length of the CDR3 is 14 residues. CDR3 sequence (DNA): TGTGCCAGCTCCGCGACCTCCCCGGGCACTGAAGCTTTCTTT. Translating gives CASSATSPGTEAFF.

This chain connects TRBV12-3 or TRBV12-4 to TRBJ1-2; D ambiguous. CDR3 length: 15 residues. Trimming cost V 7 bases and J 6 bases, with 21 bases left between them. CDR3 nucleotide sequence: TGTGCCAGCACCCTTACCGGAGGGCCTGTGGATGGCTACACCTTC. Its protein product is CASTLTGGPVDGYTF.

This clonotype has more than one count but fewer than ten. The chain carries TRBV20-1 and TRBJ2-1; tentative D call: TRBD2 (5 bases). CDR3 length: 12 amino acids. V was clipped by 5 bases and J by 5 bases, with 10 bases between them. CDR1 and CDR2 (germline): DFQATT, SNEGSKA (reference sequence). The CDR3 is CSAERENNEQFF. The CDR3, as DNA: TGCAGTGCTGAGAGGGAAAACAATGAGCAGTTCTTC.